This TCR beta chain came from a study of shared clonotypes between healthy human individuals. The V gene's germline CDR1 is ENHRY and CDR2 SYGVKD. V trimming: 7 bases; J trimming: 7 bases; junction bases outside the gene matches: 11. The CDR3 loop spans 14 amino acids. Using immunoSEQ multiplex PCR, the repertoire was profiled, and TCRdb retains in-frame clones only, with some absent. Seen here are millions of clones, roughly 94% observed once, and the top ten hold 0.13%. Splitting the CD4+ cells yielded a CD45RA+ naive subset and a CD45RA-negative memory subset. This receptor was taken from a man younger than 35 in good health. Sequenced: naive CD4+ T cells sorted from blood. Subset: CD45RA+ positively selected. The chain carries TRBV10-3 and TRBJ1-1; 8 bases are shared with TRBD1. The CDR3 DNA is TGTGCCATCAAGCAGGGGGCGATTAAGGATGAAGCTTTCTTT. As protein: CAIKQGAIKDEAFF.